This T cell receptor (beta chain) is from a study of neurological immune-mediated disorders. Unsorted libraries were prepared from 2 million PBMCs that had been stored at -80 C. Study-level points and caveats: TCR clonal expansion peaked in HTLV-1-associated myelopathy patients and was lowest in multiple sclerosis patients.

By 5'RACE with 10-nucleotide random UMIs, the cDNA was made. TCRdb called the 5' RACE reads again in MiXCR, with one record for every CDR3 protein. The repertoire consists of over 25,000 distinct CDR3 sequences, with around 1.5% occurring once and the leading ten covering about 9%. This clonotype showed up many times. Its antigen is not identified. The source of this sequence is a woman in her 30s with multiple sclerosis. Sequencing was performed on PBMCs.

As DNA, the CDR3 is TGCGCCAGCAGCCAAGAGTGGGGCTCCGGGAGCTACGAGCAGTACTTC. It translates to CASSQEWGSGSYEQYF. This chain connects TRBV4-3 to TRBJ2-7; D may be TRBD2 (6 bases). V shed 0 bases and J shed 3 bases, with 15 bases lying between them. The CDR3 contains 16 residues. Germline V gene data show CDR1 as LGHNA and CDR2 as YSLEER.